This TCR beta chain was identified in a study of vaccination and CD4 T cells after COVID-19. Study-wide background: SARS-CoV-2, HCoV-NL63, HCoV-OC43 and HCoV-229E supplied the overlapping spike peptides used to stimulate cells. Whole-study results and caveats: No early post-infection timepoints were studied, and convalescent patients studied were relatively few.

The Oncomine TCR Beta short-read assay was what sequenced the DNA obtained from cultured CD4+ T cells. Each CDR3 protein is one row after TCRdb ran MiXCR on the PCR reads. The sample comprises approximately 6,800 distinct CDR3 sequences, approximately 42% of which are singletons, and less than 30% rests with the top ten. As for treatment: approximately 9-day PBMC culture with coronavirus spike peptide pools or control peptides (ViraFEST assay). The collection of CD4+ T cells from the unexposed donor took place before the COVID-19 pandemic (2011-2018). For ViraFEST, peptide pools expanded antigen-specific T cells, after which the TCRs were sequenced. V lost 7 bases to trimming and J lost 5 bases, with 11 bases between them. This CDR3 is 12 amino acids long. From germline, CDR1 is SGHAT and CDR2 FQNNGV. As for this clonotype: Its antigen remains unknown.

Sequencing was done on a sample of CD4+ T cells from blood, cultured in vitro. This chain uses TRBV11-2 with TRBJ2-5; a weak D match, TRBD2 (5 bases). The TCR sequence derives from a human donor in good health. CDR3 in DNA: TGTGCCAGCATGAGGAGGTTGGAGACCCAGTACTTC. This encodes CASMRRLETQYF.